This T cell receptor (beta chain) was recovered during a study of T-cell memory formation after mild COVID-19 (TCRdb year 2021). About the study as a whole: Most TCR sequence clusters were specific to one of the two donors. The cohort was made up of two young adult volunteers, one female and one male, who were previously healthy. T-cell clones expanding and contracting after mild COVID-19 in two donors were tracked by longitudinal TCRalpha and TCRbeta repertoire sequencing.

Ficoll-Paque density gradient centrifugation was the method used to isolate PBMCs. A note on this clonotype: Its antigen is unknown. It has no much larger one-base neighbor in the sample; base qualities were not kept.

CDR1 and CDR2 are read off the germline V gene (reference sequence) as LNHDA and SQIVND. V sheds 7 bases and J sheds 7 bases, leaving 7 bases between their ends. The cysteine opens and the phenylalanine closes a CDR3 of 11 amino acids. This entry keeps only the CDR3 DNA: 33 bases, framed from base 1. The investigation overall reported the following: Contracting CD4+ clones were found mainly in CM and EM memory subsets, while CD8+ clones were enriched in EMRA. The study covered only a couple of mild cases, and larger cohorts including severe cases with pre-infection samples were considered necessary. The detection of some responding clones in pre-infection memory suggests that pre-existing cross-reactive memory T cells joined the SARS-CoV-2 response. From day 15 to 85, contracting clones showed balanced CD4/CD8 phenotypes, whereas a second wave of clones that expanded from day 15 to 37 leaned towards CD4+. Whether the second-wave clones peaking on day 37 were SARS-CoV-2 specific was not confirmed.

Sequencing relied on an Illumina NovaSeq 6000. TCRalpha and TCRbeta cDNA libraries were built by 5'RACE with constant-segment primers, adding sample barcodes and unique molecular identifiers. Trizol reagent was used to extract RNA from every sample. Amplification of the libraries took two PCR steps, and the second step added a second sample barcode plus Illumina TruSeq adapters. The libraries were sequenced on an Illumina NovaSeq using 2 x 150 bp paired-end reads. On the study's bioinformatics: Demultiplexing of reads and collapsing into UMI-guided consensus sequences were performed with migec v1.2.7. Using mixcr v2.1.11, UMI consensuses were aligned to TRA and TRB V and J templates and then assembled into clonotypes. A clonotype was counted as expanded or contracted only if both edgeR and NoisET called the change significant, with noise models trained on biological replicates. edgeR calls used a false discovery rate-adjusted p below 0.01 and a log2 fold-change threshold of 1. As an exploratory analysis of dynamics, max-normalized trajectories of the 1000 most abundant clonotypes were examined with PCA combined with hierarchical clustering. Separately sequenced CD4+ and CD8+ repertoires were used to assign the CD4 or CD8 phenotype of responding clones. TCRdb reworked the public reads: Q25 trimming with fastp, MiXCR clone assembly, productive beta chains retained. Duplicate CDR3 protein sequences are folded into a single record with the most common DNA and genes. The V and J calls follow TCRdb's processing rather than the paper's. Counted in this sample were 250,000 to 350,000 distinct CDR3 sequences; more than 15% of them appeared once. 22% of the sample is in the top ten clones.

The rearrangement joined TRBV19 to TRBJ2-2; confidence is insufficient to name the D gene. This receptor was obtained from a man aged 18 to 35 who had mild COVID-19 (a few samples of this study predate the infection). The sample titles of this study are shuffled in the database, so cell type and time point are left out; the donor was told from shared clones. The sample was PBMCs or a T cell subset sorted from them (not recorded which). DNA sequence: TGTGCCAGTATGGAGCGCGGGGAGCTGTTTTTT. Its translation is CASMERGELFF.